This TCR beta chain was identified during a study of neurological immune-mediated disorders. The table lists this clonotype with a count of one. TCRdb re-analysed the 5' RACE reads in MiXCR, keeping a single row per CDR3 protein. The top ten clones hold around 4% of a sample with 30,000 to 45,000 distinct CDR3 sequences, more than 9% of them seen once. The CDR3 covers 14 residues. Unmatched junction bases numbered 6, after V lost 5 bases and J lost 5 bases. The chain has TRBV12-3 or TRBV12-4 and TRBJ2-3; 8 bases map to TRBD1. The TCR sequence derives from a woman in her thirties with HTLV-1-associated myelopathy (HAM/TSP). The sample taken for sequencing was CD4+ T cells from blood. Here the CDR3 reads CASSPGQALDTQYF. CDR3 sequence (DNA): TGTGCCAGCAGTCCGGGACAGGCCTTAGATACGCAGTATTTT.